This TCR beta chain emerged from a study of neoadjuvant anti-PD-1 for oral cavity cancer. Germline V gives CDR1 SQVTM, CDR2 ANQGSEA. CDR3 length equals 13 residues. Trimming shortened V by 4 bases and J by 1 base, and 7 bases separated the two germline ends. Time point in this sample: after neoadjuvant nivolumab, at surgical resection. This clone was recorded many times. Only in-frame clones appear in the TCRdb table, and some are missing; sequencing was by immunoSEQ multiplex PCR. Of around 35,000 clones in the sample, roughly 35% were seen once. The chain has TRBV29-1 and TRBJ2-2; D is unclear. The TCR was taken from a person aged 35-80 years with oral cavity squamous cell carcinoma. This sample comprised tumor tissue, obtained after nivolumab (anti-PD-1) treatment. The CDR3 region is CSVVRGNTGELFF. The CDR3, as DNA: TGCAGCGTTGTACGAGGGAACACCGGGGAGCTGTTTTTT.